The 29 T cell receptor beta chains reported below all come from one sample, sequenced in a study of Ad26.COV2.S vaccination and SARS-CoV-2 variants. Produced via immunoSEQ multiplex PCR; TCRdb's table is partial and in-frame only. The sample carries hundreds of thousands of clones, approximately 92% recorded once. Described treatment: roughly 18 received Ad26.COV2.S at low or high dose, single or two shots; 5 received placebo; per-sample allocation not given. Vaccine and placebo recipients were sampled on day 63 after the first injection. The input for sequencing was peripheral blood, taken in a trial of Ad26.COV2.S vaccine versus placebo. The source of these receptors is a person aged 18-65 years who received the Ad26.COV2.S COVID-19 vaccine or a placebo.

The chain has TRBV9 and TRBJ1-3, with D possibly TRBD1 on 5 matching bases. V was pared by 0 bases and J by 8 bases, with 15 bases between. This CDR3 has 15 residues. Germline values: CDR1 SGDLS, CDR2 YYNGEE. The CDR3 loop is CASSVGGVKWDTIYF. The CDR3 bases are TGTGCCAGCAGCGTAGGAGGGGTTAAATGGGACACCATATATTTT.

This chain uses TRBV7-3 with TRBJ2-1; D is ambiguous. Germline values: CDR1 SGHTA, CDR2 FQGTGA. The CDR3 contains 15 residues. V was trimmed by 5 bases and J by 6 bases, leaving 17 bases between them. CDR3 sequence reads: CASSRRLADTNEQFF. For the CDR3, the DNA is TGTGCCAGCAGCCGAAGGTTGGCCGATACCAATGAGCAGTTCTTC.

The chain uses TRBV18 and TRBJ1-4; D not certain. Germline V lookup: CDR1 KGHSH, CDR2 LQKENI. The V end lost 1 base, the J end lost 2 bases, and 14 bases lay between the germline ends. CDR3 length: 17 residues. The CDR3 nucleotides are TGTGCCAGCTCACCACGGGAACCCTATAACACTAATGAAAAACTGTTTTTT. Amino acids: CASSPREPYNTNEKLFF.

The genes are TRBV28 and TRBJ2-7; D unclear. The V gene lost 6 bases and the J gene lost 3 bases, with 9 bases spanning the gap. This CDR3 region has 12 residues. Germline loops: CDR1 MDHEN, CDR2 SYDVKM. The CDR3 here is CASSLPFYEQYF. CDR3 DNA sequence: TGTGCCAGCAGCCTCCCATTCTACGAGCAGTACTTC.

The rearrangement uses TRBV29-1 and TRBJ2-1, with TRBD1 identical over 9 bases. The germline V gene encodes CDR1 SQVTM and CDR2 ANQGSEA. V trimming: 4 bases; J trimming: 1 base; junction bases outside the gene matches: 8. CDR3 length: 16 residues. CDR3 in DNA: TGCAGCGTTGTGACAGGGGGTCGCGGTTCCTACAATGAGCAGTTCTTC. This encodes CSVVTGGRGSYNEQFF.

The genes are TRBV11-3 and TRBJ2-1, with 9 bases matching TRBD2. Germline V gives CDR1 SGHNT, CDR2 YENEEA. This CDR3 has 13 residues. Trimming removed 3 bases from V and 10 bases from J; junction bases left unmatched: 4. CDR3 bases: TGTGCCAGCAGCTTCACAGCGGGAGGCGAGCAGTTCTTC. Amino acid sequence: CASSFTAGGEQFF.

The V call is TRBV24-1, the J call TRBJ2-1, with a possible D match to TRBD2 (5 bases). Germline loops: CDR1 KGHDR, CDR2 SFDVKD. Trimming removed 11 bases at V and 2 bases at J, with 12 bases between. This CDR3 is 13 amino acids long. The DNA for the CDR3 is TGTGCCATAGGGCGGGCCGCCTACAATGAGCAGTTCTTC. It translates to CAIGRAAYNEQFF.

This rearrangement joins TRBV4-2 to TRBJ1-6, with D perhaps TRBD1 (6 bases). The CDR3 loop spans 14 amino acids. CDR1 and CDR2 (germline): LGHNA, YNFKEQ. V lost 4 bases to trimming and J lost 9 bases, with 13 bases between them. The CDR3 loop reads CASSRGQTGSPLHF. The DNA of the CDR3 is TGTGCCAGCAGCCGAGGACAGACGGGTTCACCCCTCCACTTT.

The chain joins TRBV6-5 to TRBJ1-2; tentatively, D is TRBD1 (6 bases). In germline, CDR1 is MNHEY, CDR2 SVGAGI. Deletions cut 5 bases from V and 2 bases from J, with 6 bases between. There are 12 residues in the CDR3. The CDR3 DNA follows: TGTGCCAGCAGTAGGGGGAACTATGGCTACACCTTC. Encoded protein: CASSRGNYGYTF.

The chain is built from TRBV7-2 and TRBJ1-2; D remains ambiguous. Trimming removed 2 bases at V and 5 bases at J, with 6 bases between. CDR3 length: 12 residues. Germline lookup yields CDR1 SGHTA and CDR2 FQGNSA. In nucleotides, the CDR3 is TGTGCCAGCAGCTTACGGGAATATGGCTACACCTTC. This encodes CASSLREYGYTF.

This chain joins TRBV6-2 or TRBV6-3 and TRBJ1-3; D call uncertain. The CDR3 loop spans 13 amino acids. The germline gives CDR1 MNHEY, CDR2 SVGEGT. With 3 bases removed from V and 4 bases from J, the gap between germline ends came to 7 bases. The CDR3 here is CASSYWRGNTIYF. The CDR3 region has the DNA TGTGCCAGCAGTTATTGGCGAGGAAACACCATATATTTT.

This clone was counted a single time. CDR3 residues: CASSPPGQGKTQYF. The CDR3 region has the DNA TGTGCCAGCAGCCCCCCGGGACAGGGGAAGACCCAGTACTTC. The V call is TRBV21-1, the J call TRBJ2-5; whether TRBD1, the table's D call, matches the DNA was not checked. TRBV21-1 is designated a pseudogene. CDR3 length: 14 residues.

The CDR3 DNA reads as TGTGCCAGCAATTTAGGGCATTCTGGAAACACCATATATTTT. This gives the protein CASNLGHSGNTIYF. The chain recombines TRBV14 with TRBJ1-3; no firm D call. The V gene's germline CDR1 is SGHDN and CDR2 FVKESK. The CDR3 sequence is 14 residues long. Trimming took off 7 bases at V and 1 base at J, with 11 bases between the two ends.

CDR3 sequence: CASSLRAARQETQYF. The CDR3 DNA reads as TGTGCCAGCAGCTTAAGGGCGGCCAGACAAGAGACCCAGTACTTC. The genes are TRBV7-3 and TRBJ2-5; D is uncertain. CDR1 and CDR2 (germline): SGHTA, FQGTGA. The V end was cut by 1 base, the J end by 2 bases, with 11 bases between. CDR3 size: 15 residues.

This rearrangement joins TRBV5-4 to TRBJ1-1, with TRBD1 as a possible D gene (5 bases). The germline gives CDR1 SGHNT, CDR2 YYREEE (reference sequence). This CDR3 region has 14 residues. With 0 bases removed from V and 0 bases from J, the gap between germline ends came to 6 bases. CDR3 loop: CASSLDRLNTEAFF. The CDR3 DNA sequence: TGTGCCAGCAGCTTGGACAGGTTGAACACTGAAGCTTTCTTT. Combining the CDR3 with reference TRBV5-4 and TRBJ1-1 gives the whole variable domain ETGVTQSPTHLIKTRGQQVTLRCSSQSGHNTVSWYQQALGQGPQFIFQYYREEENGRGNFPPRFSGLQFPNYSSELNVNALELDDSALYLCASSLDRLNTEAFFGQGTRLTVV.

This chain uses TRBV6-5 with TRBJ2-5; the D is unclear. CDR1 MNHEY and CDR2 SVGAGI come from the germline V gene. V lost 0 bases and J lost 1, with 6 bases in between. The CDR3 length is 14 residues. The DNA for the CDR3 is TGTGCCAGCAGTTACTCGAACAGCCAAGAGACCCAGTACTTC. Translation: CASSYSNSQETQYF.

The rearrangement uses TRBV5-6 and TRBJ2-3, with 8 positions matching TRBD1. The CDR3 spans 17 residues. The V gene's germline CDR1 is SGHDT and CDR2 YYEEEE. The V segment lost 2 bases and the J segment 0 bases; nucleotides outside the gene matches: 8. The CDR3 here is CASSLRTGTPSTDTQYF. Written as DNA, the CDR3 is TGTGCCAGCAGCTTACGGACAGGGACACCTAGCACAGATACGCAGTATTTT.

The CDR3 region is CASSASLAGGYNEQFF. The CDR3 DNA reads TGTGCCAGCAGCGCGAGTCTAGCGGGAGGGTACAATGAGCAGTTCTTC. V gene TRBV9 combines with J gene TRBJ2-1; TRBD2 aligns across 12 bases. The germline V gene encodes CDR1 SGDLS and CDR2 YYNGEE. With 3 bases clipped from V and 4 bases from J, the junction kept 5 bases outside the gene matches. The CDR3 is made up of 16 amino acids. The variable domain in full, completed from reference TRBV9 and TRBJ2-1, reads DSGVTQTPKHLITATGQRVTLRCSPRSGDLSVYWYQQSLDQGLQFLIQYYNGEERAKGNILERFSAQQFPDLHSELNLSSLELGDSALYFCASSASLAGGYNEQFFGPGTRLTVL.

CDR3 coding DNA: TGCGCCAGCACCAATCCTAGGAGCGGGAGGGCGAGCACAGATACGCAGTATTTT. It codes for CASTNPRSGRASTDTQYF. V usage is TRBV5-1 and J usage is TRBJ2-3; TRBD2 aligns across 10 bases. The germline CDR1 and CDR2 sequences are SGHRS and YFSETQ. The CDR3 is 18 amino acids. With 6 bases clipped from V and 0 bases from J, the junction kept 13 bases outside the gene matches.

The CDR3 DNA follows: TGTGCCAGCAGACCTACAGGGGAAGGGTACTACGAGCAGTACGTC. Translation: CASRPTGEGYYEQYV. The chain employs TRBV6-2 or TRBV6-3 and TRBJ2-7, with 7 bases identical to TRBD1. The CDR3 spans 15 residues. V trimming: 6 bases; J trimming: 3 bases; junction bases outside the gene matches: 11. Germline CDR1 MNHEY, CDR2 SVGEGT.

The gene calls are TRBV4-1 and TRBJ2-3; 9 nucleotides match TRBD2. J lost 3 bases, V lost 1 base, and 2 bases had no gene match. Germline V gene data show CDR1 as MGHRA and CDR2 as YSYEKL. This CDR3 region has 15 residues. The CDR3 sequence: CASSQVGLATDTQYF. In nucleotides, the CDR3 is TGCGCCAGCAGCCAAGTCGGACTAGCGACAGATACGCAGTATTTT.

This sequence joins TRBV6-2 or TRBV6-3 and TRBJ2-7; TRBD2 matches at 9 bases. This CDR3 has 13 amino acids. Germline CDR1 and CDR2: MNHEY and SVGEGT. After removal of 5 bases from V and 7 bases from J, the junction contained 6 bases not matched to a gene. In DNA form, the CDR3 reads TGTGCCAGCAGTCTGGCTAGCGGGACGGAGCAGTACGTC. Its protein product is CASSLASGTEQYV.

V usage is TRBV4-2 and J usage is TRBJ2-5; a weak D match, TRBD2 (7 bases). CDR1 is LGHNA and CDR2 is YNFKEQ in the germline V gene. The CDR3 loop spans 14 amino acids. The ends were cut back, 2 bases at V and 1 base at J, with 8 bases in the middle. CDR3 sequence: CASSQRGGQETQYF. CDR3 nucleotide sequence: TGTGCCAGCAGCCAAAGGGGGGGCCAAGAGACCCAGTACTTC.

The CDR3 loop is CASSEALHGDPQHF. In DNA, the CDR3 is TGTGCCAGCAGTGAAGCGCTTCACGGGGATCCCCAGCATTTT. The chain is built from TRBV2 and TRBJ1-5; D not certain. The V gene lost 0 bases and the J gene lost 10 bases, with 13 bases spanning the gap. In germline, CDR1 is SNHLY, CDR2 FYNNEI. The CDR3 contains 14 residues.

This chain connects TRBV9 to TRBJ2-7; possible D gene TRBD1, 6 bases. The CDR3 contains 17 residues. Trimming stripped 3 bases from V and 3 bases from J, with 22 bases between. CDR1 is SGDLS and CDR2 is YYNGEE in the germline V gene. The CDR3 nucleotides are TGTGCCAGCAGCGCCAATAAACAGGGCCCCTCGGGCTACGAGCAGTACTTC. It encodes CASSANKQGPSGYEQYF.

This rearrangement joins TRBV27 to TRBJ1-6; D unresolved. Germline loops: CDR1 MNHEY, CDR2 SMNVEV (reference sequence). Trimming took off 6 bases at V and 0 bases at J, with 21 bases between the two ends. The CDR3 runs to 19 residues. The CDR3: CASSAWTPGWSSYNSPLHF. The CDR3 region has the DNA TGTGCCAGCAGCGCATGGACCCCTGGATGGAGCTCCTATAATTCACCCCTCCACTTT.

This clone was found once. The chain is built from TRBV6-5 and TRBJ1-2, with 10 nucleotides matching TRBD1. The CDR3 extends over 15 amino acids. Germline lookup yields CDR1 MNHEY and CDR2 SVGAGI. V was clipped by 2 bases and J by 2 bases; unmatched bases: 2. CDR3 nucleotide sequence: TGTGCCAGCAGTTACGGACAGGGGGGAAACTATGGCTACACCTTC. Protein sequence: CASSYGQGGNYGYTF.

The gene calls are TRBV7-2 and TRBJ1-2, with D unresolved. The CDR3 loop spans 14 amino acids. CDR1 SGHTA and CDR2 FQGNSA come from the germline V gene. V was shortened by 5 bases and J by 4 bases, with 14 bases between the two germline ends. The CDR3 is CASSPRSQSYGYTF. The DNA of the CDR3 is TGTGCCAGCAGCCCAAGGTCACAGTCCTATGGCTACACCTTC.

This CDR3 reads CASSLEGSQPQHF. CDR3 sequence (DNA): TGTGCCAGCAGCTTAGAGGGAAGTCAGCCCCAGCATTTT. This rearrangement joins TRBV7-2 to TRBJ1-5; D call uncertain. CDR1 and CDR2 (germline): SGHTA, FQGNSA. The V end was cut by 1 base, the J end by 6 bases, with 7 bases between. The CDR3 spans 13 residues.